The T cell receptor (beta chain) described here comes from a study of identical twins. Points on this clonotype: The antigen remains undetermined.

V lost 3 bases, J lost 8 bases, and 20 bases lay in between. Germline V gene data show CDR1 as SGHAT and CDR2 as FQNNGV. The CDR3 loop spans 16 amino acids. TCRdb redid the calling of the 5' RACE reads with MiXCR, one entry per CDR3 protein. The repertoire consists of roughly 1,500,000 distinct CDR3 sequences, with around 33% occurring once and the leading ten covering about 0.27%. General study points: Conclusions relied on cross-sectional statistical analysis, not following the same donors. Partly confounded zero-insertion analyses could result from invariant MAIT and iNKT cells.

There were only healthy Caucasians among the donors. The sequenced sample consisted of cord blood. This sequence joins TRBV11-2 and TRBJ2-1; maybe TRBD1 (6 bases). This receptor was taken from a newborn girl in good health. In DNA form, the CDR3 reads TGTGCCAGCAGCTTTTCATCCAGGGGCCCCATCGATGAGCAGTTCTTC. Translation: CASSFSSRGPIDEQFF.